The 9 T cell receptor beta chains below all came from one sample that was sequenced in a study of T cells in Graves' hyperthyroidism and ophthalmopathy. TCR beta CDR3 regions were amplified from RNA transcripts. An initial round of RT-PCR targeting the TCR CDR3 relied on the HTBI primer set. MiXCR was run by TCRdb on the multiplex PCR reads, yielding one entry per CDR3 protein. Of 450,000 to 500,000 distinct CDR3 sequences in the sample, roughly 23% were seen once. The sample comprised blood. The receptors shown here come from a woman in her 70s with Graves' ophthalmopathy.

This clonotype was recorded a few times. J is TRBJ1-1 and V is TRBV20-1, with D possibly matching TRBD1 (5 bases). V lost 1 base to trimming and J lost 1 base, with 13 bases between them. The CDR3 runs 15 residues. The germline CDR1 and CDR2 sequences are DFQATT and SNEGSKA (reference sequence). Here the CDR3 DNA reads TGCAGTGCTAGAGTTCAGGGAATTAGGAACACTGAAGCTTTCTTT. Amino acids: CSARVQGIRNTEAFF.

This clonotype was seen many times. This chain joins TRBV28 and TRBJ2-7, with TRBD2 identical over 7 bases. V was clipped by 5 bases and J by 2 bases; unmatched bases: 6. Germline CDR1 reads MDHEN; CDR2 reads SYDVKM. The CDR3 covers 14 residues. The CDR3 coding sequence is TGTGCCAGCAGTAGGTCTAGCGGAGCCTACGAGCAGTACTTC. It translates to CASSRSSGAYEQYF.

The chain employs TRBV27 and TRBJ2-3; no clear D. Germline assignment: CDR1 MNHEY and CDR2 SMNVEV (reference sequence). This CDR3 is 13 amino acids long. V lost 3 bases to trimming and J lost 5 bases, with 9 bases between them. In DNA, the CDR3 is TGTGCCAGCAGTTTTAGGGCAGGAGATACGCAGTATTTT. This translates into CASSFRAGDTQYF.

This CDR3 is CASSLWTGFSGANVLTF. The CDR3 DNA is TGTGCCAGCAGTTTGTGGACAGGGTTTTCTGGGGCCAACGTCCTGACTTTC. The J gene is TRBJ2-6, the V gene TRBV28; 8 bases are shared with TRBD1. CDR3 size: 17 residues. With 3 bases clipped from V and 1 base from J, the junction kept 5 bases outside the gene matches. Per the germline V gene, CDR1 is MDHEN and CDR2 is SYDVKM.

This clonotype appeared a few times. The CDR3 here is CSARSGRLKNEQFF. The CDR3, as DNA: TGCAGTGCTAGGAGCGGGAGGCTAAAGAATGAGCAGTTCTTC. This chain joins TRBV20-1 and TRBJ2-1, with 9 nucleotides matching TRBD2. The CDR3 is 14 amino acids. The germline V gene encodes CDR1 DFQATT and CDR2 SNEGSKA (reference sequence). V lost 3 bases and J lost 7; bases outside the gene matches: 7.

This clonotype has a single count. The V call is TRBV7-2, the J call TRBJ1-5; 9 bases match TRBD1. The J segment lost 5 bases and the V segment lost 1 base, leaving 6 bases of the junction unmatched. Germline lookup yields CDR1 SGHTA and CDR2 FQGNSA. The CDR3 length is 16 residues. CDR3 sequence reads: CASSLDEGQGYQPQHF. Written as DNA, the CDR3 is TGTGCCAGCAGCTTAGATGAGGGACAGGGCTATCAGCCCCAGCATTTT.

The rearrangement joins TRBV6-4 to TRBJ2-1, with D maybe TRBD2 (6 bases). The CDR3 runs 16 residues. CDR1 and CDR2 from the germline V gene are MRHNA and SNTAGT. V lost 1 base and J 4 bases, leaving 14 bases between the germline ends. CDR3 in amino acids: CASSDFGGVAYNEQFF. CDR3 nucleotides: TGTGCCAGCAGTGACTTCGGGGGAGTTGCTTACAATGAGCAGTTCTTC.

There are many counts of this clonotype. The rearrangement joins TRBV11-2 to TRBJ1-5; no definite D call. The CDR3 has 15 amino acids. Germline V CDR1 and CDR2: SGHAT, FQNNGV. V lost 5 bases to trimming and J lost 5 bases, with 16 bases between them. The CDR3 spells CASSPEGHRDQPQHF. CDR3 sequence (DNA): TGTGCCAGCAGCCCCGAGGGTCACAGAGATCAGCCCCAGCATTTT.

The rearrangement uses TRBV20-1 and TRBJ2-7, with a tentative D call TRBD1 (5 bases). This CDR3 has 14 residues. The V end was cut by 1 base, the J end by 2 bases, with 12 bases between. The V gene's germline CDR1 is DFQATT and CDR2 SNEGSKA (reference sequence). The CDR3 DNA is TGCAGTGCTAGAGGAGGCAGGGTGGCCTACGAGCAGTACTTC. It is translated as CSARGGRVAYEQYF.